The clone carrying this TCR beta chain came up a few times. Its antigen is currently unknown. Included hyperthyroidism patients were aged 18 to 65 and newly diagnosed (under 2 months' duration). Transcripts of RNA were the source for amplifying TCR beta CDR3 regions. The first-round RT-PCR employed HTBI primers together with the Qiagen OneStep RT-PCR kit. A multiplex PCR was then performed as the second round. TCRdb independently ran MiXCR on the multiplex PCR reads; one entry per CDR3 protein. There are roughly 600,000 distinct CDR3 sequences in the sample; just under 40% occur only once, and about 4.2% lies in the top ten. This record belongs to a study of Graves' ophthalmopathy and Graves' hyperthyroidism. The CDR3 is made up of 15 amino acids. Study-wide findings and caveats: Between ophthalmopathy and stable hyperthyroidism, a 13-signature model drew a separation with around 86% sensitivity and around 80% specificity.

The receptor was derived from an adult man with Graves' hyperthyroidism. V usage is TRBV12-3 or TRBV12-4 and J usage is TRBJ2-7; the D is unclear. The closer fit of TRBJ2-1 to the DNA end suggests the J call may be wrong. The sample comprised peripheral blood or thyroid tissue (not recorded which). CDR3 protein: CASSFQVEVYNEQFF. In DNA, the CDR3 is TGTGCCAGCAGTTTCCAGGTCGAGGTCTACAATGAGCAGTTCTTC.